The present TCR beta chain was sequenced within a study of T cells in women clearing cervical HPV infection. MY09/MY11 PCR detected cervical HPV DNA; dot-blot assigned genotypes. Study findings and constraints: TRBV6-7 relative abundance averaged roughly 0.1% in cases and 0.15% to 0.2% in controls. CIN3+ cases had significantly higher TCR repertoire richness than controls, but evenness did not differ.

A note on this clone: What it binds is not known. A read error may account for a junction end that differs from germline. The CDR3 end is not reached by the read, which stops 3 residues before it; the germline J gene fills it in. At the DNA level, this CDR3 is encoded by other sequences in the same sample as well.

CDR1 SGHTA and CDR2 FQGNSA come from the germline V gene. There are 16 residues in the CDR3. TCRdb's table, derived via immunoSEQ multiplex PCR, lists solely in-frame clones and lacks some. The sample table sets out fewer than 30,000 clones. The chain uses TRBV7-2 and TRBJ1-3; possibly TRBD1 for D (6 bases). Sequences were obtained from blood buffy coat. The receptor comes from a woman between 18 and 70 years old with a cervical HPV16 infection that either progressed to CIN3+ or cleared (not recorded which). CDR3 sequence reads: CASSLAGTGRRNTIYF. Incomplete CDR3 DNA: TGTGCCAGCAGCTTAGCTGGAACAGGGAGGAGAAACACG.